Detailed here is one T cell receptor beta chain. This sample stems from a study of blood T cell repertoires in COVID-19. For the study at large: Sites in the United States, Italy and Spain provided acute and convalescent COVID-19 samples. In each case, the material was cDNA or gDNA derived from T cells, B-cell-depleted T cells, or PBMCs.

Profiling relied on immunoSEQ multiplex PCR, and the TCRdb table lists in-frame clones only, not all of them. Among about 210,000 clones listed, around 81% were seen once. This CDR3 has 13 amino acids. Germline V CDR1 and CDR2: ENHRY, SYGVKD. The V and J ends lost 5 bases and 2 bases respectively, with 10 bases between them. The V and J genes are TRBV10-3 and TRBJ2-7; no clear D. What was sequenced was peripheral blood. This receptor was identified in a human donor in a cohort sampled during active COVID-19. The CDR3 DNA follows: TGTGCCATCAGTCACACAGTAACCTACGAGCAGTACTTC. It translates to CAISHTVTYEQYF.